The clone carrying this TCR beta chain was recorded a few times. Its antigen is as yet unknown. The CDR3 length is 15 residues. V was shortened by 5 bases and J by 5 bases, with 19 bases between the two germline ends. CDR1 is GTSNPN, CDR2 SVGIG, per germline (reference sequence). The entry originates in a study of response to subunit inactivated influenza vaccine. General study findings and limits: A suggestion made by the authors is that each seasonal influenza vaccination recruits few new T cells.

TCRdb re-called the RT-PCR reads through MiXCR, storing one row per CDR3 protein. The table lists hundreds of thousands of distinct CDR3 sequences, approximately 15% of them singletons, with 5.5% to 7% in the top ten. The material was PBMCs from blood, obtained 14 days before vaccination. This sequence was found in a man aged 45-60 years who received an inactivated influenza vaccine. The chain combines TRBV30 with TRBJ2-1; D is possibly TRBD2 (6 bases). The CDR3 region has the DNA TGTGCCTGGCGGGGGACTCGCCTGCGGAACAATGAGCAGTTCTTC. Translating gives CAWRGTRLRNNEQFF.